The clone carrying this TCR beta chain is medium-sized in the sample. Live CD3+CD8+TCRalphabeta+ cells were sorted into four subsets by PD-1 and/or TIGIT. From germline, CDR1 is GTSNPN and CDR2 SVGIG (reference sequence). Trimming removed 1 base from V and 4 bases from J, with 8 bases in between. The CDR3 spans 13 residues. The QIAseq Immune Repertoire TCR panel built the libraries from approximately 15 ng of total RNA. TCRdb re-analysed the reads in MiXCR, keeping a single row per CDR3 protein. This repertoire shows about 490 distinct CDR3 sequences, under 7% found once; its top ten account for roughly a tenth. These data originate in a study of circulating CD8 cells and anti-PD-1 response in melanoma.

This chain links TRBV30 with TRBJ1-5; D not resolved. The source material was CD8+ T cells from PBMCs, sampled at baseline or after one month of anti-PD-1 therapy (not recorded which). The sequence was obtained from a human donor with melanoma. In nucleotides, the CDR3 is TGTGCCTGGAGTGCCGGGGATAATCAGCCCCAGCATTTT. Amino acids: CAWSAGDNQPQHF. The full variable domain, completed using reference TRBV30 and TRBJ1-5, is SQTIHQWPATLVQPVGSPLSLECTVEGTSNPNLYWYRQAAGRGLQLLFYSVGIGQISSEVPQNLSASRPQDRQFILSSKKLLLSDSGFYLCAWSAGDNQPQHFGDGTRLSIL.